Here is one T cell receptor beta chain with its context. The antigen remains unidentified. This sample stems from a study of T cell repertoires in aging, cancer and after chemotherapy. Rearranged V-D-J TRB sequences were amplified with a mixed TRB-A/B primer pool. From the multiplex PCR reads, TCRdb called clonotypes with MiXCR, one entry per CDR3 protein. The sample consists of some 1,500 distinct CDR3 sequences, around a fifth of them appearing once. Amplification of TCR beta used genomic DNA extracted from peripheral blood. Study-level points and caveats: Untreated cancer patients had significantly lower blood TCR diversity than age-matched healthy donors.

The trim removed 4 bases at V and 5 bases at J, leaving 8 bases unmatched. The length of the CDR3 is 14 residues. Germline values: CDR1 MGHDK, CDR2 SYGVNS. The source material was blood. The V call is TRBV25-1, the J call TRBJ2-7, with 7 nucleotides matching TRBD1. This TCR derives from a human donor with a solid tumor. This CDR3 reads CASSGGTATHEQYF. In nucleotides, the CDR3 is TGTGCCAGCAGTGGAGGGACAGCCACCCACGAGCAGTACTTC.